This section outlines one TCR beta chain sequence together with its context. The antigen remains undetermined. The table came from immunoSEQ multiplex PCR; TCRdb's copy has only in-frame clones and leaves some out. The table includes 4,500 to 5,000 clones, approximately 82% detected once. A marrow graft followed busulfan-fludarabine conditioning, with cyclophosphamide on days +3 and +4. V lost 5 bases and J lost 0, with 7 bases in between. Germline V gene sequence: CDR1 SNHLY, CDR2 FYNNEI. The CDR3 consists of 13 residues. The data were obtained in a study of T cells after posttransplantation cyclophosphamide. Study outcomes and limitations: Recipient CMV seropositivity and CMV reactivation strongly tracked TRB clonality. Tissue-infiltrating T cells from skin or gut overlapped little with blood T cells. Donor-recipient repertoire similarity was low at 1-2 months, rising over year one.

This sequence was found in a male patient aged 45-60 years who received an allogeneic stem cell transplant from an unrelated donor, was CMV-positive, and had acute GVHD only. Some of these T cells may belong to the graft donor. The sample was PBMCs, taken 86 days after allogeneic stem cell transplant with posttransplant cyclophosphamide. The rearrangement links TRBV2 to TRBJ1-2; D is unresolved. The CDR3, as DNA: TGTGCCAGCAGTACATTCCCTAACTATGGCTACACCTTC. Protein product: CASSTFPNYGYTF.